This TCR beta chain was retrieved from a study of PD-L1 blockade in urothelial cancer. The overall study: Twenty-five of the 29 patients were men with bladder-origin urothelial cancer. Study-wide results and caveats: Below-median TCR clonality that was measured in pretreatment blood predicted better survival.

Clones were sequenced by immunoSEQ multiplex PCR, and TCRdb holds only the in-frame ones, with some missing. The repertoire holds about 95,000 clones, with around 87% as singletons. Regarding this clone: Its antigen is not known.

As to time point: pretreatment peripheral blood. The CDR3 spans 13 residues. Trimming took off 5 bases at V and 2 bases at J, with 10 bases between the two ends. Per germline, CDR1 SGHVS and CDR2 FQNEAQ. The chain is built from TRBV7-8 and TRBJ2-7; D unresolved. The material sequenced was PBMCs, taken around atezolizumab (anti-PD-L1) treatment. The source is a man in his 60s with urothelial cancer. CDR3 coding DNA: TGTGCCAGCAGCCAAAATACGGCCTACGAGCAGTACTTC. Amino acids: CASSQNTAYEQYF.